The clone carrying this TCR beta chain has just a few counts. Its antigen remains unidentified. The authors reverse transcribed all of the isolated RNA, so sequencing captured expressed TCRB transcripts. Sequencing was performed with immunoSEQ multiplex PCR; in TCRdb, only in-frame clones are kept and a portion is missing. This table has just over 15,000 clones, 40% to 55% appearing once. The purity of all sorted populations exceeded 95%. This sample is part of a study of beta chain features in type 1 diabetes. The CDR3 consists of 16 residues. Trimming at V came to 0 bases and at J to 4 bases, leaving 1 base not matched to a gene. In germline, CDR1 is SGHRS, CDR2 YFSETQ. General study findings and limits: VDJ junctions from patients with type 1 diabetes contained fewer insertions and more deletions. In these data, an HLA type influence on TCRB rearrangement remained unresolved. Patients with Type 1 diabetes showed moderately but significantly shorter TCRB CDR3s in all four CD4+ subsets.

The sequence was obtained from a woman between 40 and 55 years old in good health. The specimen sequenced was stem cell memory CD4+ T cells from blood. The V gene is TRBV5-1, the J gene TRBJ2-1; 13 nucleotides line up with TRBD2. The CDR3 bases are TGCGCCAGCAGCTTGGTGGGACTAGCGGGGTACAATGAGCAGTTCTTC. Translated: CASSLVGLAGYNEQFF.